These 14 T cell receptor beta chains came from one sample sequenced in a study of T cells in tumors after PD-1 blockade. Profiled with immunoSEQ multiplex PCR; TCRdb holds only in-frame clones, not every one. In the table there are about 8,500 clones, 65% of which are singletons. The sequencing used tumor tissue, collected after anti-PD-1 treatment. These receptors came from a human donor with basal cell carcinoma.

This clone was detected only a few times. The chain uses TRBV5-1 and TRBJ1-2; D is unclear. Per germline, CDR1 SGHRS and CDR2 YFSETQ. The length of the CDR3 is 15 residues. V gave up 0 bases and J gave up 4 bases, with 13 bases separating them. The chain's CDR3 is CASSLDAAPFYGYTF. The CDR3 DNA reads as TGCGCCAGCAGCTTGGATGCCGCACCTTTCTATGGCTACACCTTC.

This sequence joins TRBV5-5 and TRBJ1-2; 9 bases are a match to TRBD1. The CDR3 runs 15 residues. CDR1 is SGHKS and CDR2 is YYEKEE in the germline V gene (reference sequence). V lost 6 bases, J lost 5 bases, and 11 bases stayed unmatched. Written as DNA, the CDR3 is TGTGCCAGCACGATTACAGGGGGCAGAGGATATGGCTACACCTTC. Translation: CASTITGGRGYGYTF. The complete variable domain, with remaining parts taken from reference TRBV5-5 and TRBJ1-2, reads DAGVTQSPTHLIKTRGQQVTLRCSPISGHKSVSWYQQVLGQGPQFIFQYYEKEERGRGNFPDRFSARQFPNYSSELNVNALLLGDSALYLCASTITGGRGYGYTFGSGTRLTVV.

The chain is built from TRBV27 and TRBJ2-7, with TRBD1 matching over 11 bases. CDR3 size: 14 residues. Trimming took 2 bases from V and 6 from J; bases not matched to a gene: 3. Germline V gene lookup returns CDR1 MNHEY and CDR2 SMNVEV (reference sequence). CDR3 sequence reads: CASSLGQGASEQYF. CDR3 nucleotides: TGTGCCAGCAGTTTAGGACAGGGGGCCAGCGAGCAGTACTTC.

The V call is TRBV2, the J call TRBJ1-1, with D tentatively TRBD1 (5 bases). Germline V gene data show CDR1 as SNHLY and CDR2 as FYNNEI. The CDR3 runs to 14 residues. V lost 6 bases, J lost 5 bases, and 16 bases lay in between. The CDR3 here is CASRGVVGLTEAFF. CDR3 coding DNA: TGTGCCAGCAGGGGGGTGGTCGGTTTAACTGAAGCTTTCTTT.

The CDR3 here is CASSLVWGGETQYF. DNA for the CDR3: TGTGCCAGCAGCTTAGTTTGGGGCGGTGAGACCCAGTACTTC. The rearrangement links TRBV11-3 to TRBJ2-5, with D possibly matching TRBD1 (5 bases). CDR1 is SGHNT and CDR2 is YENEEA in the germline V gene. Trimming stripped 1 base from V and 5 bases from J, with 11 bases between. This CDR3 is built from 14 residues.

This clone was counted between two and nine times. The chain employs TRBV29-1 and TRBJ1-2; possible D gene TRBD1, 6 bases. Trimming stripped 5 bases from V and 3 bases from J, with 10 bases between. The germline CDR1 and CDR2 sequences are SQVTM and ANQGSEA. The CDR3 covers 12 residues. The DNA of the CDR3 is TGCAGCGTTCAGGGGTTCGACTATGGCTACACCTTC. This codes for CSVQGFDYGYTF.

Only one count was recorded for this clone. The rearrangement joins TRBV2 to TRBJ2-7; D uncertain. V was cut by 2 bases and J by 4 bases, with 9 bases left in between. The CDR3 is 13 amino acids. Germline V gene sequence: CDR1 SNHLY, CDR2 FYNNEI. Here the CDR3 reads CASSERFQYEQYF. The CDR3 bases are TGTGCCAGCAGTGAAAGGTTTCAGTACGAGCAGTACTTC.

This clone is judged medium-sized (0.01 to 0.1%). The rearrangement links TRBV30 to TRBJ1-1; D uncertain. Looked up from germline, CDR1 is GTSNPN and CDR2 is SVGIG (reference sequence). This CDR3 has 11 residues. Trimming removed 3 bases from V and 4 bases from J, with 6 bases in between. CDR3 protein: CAWRKVTEAFF. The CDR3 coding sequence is TGTGCCTGGAGGAAGGTCACTGAAGCTTTCTTT.

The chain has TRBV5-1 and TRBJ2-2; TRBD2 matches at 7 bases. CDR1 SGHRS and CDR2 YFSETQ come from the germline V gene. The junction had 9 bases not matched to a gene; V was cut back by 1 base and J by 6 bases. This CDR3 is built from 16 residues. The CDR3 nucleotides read TGCGCCAGCAGCTTGTTGCGGCGGGGGACTGCCGGGGAGCTGTTTTTT. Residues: CASSLLRRGTAGELFF.

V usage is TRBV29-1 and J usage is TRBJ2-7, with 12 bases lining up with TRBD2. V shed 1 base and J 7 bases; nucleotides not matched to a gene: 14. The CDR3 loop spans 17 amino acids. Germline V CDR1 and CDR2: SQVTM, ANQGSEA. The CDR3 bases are TGCAGCGTTGAAGCCCCTGGACTAGCGGGGCCCCCGAGGGAGCAGTACTTC. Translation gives CSVEAPGLAGPPREQYF.

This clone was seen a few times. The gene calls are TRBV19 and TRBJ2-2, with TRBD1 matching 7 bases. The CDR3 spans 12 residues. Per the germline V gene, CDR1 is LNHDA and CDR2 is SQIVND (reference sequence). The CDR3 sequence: CATGMNTGELFF. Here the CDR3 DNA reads TGTGCGACAGGGATGAACACCGGGGAGCTGTTTTTT.

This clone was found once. The chain's CDR3 is CASSGGTGGKSYEQYF. In DNA, the CDR3 is TGTGCCAGTAGTGGGGGCACCGGGGGCAAATCCTACGAGCAGTACTTC. The genes are TRBV19 and TRBJ2-7, with D possibly called TRBD1 or TRBD2 (6 bases each). The V gene's germline CDR1 is LNHDA and CDR2 SQIVND (reference sequence). Trimming took 5 bases from V and 1 from J, leaving 18 bases between them. The CDR3 covers 16 residues.

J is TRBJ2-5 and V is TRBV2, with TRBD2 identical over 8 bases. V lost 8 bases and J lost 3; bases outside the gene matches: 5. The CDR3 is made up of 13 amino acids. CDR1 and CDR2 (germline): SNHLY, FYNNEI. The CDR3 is CASYRGGEETQYF. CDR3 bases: TGTGCCAGCTATCGGGGGGGGGAAGAGACCCAGTACTTC.

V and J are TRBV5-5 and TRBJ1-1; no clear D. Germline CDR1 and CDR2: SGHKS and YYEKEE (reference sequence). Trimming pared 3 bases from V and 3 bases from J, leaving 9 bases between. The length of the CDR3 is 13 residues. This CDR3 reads CASSSDGYTEAFF. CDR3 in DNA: TGTGCCAGCAGCTCTGACGGTTACACTGAAGCTTTCTTT. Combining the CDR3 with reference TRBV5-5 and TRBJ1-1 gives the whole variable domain DAGVTQSPTHLIKTRGQQVTLRCSPISGHKSVSWYQQVLGQGPQFIFQYYEKEERGRGNFPDRFSARQFPNYSSELNVNALLLGDSALYLCASSSDGYTEAFFGQGTRLTVV.